The next 32 T cell receptor beta chains were all read from a single sample in a study of radiotherapy plus CTLA-4 blockade in lung cancer. Clones were sequenced by immunoSEQ multiplex PCR, and TCRdb holds only the in-frame ones, with some missing. The profile shows 85,000 to 130,000 clones, more than 75% of them singletons. Material: peripheral blood, obtained from a patient treated with radiotherapy plus ipilimumab. Every receptor here comes from a human donor with non-small cell lung cancer that progressed on radiotherapy plus ipilimumab. Some clones in this sample may be carry-over from other donors' samples.

This chain uses TRBV7-2 with TRBJ2-3; 7 nucleotides align to TRBD1. J lost 5 bases, V lost 1 base, and 12 bases had no gene match. The CDR3 consists of 17 residues. Per the germline V gene, CDR1 is SGHTA and CDR2 is FQGNSA. The CDR3 spells CASSLEIWDSRIDTQYF. In DNA form, the CDR3 reads TGTGCCAGCAGCTTAGAAATTTGGGACAGTCGAATAGATACGCAGTATTTT. Variable domain in full (rest from reference TRBV7-2 and TRBJ2-3): GAGVSQSPSNKVTEKGKDVELRCDPISGHTALYWYRQSLGQGLEFLIYFQGNSAPDKSGLPSDRFSAERTGGSVSTLTIQRTQQEDSAVYLCASSLEIWDSRIDTQYFGPGTRLTVL.

This chain uses TRBV20-1 with TRBJ1-4; tentatively, D is TRBD1 (5 bases). Looked up from germline, CDR1 is DFQATT and CDR2 is SNEGSKA (reference sequence). V was cut by 6 bases and J by 4 bases, with 6 bases left in between. The CDR3 is 11 amino acids. The CDR3 DNA reads as TGCAGTGCCCAGGGTAATGAAAAACTGTTTTTT. Protein sequence: CSAQGNEKLFF.

The chain's CDR3 is CAISEGLAGGPTDTQYF. The CDR3 DNA sequence: TGTGCCATCAGTGAGGGACTAGCGGGGGGGCCCACAGATACGCAGTATTTT. This sequence joins TRBV10-3 and TRBJ2-3; 15 bases are shared with TRBD2. This CDR3 comprises 17 residues. Germline CDR1 and CDR2: ENHRY and SYGVKD. Germline trimming cut 2 bases from V and 2 bases from J; bases unmatched to any gene: 2.

V and J are TRBV6-5 and TRBJ1-5; TRBD1 is a possible D gene (6 bases). CDR1 is MNHEY and CDR2 is SVGAGI in the germline V gene. The CDR3 sequence is 15 residues long. V lost 2 bases and J 7 bases, leaving 15 bases between the germline ends. The CDR3, as DNA: TGTGCCAGCAGTTACGTACAGGGTTTCGGCCAGCCCCAGCATTTT. This codes for CASSYVQGFGQPQHF.

This chain's CDR3 is CASSFPTSGGSSYNEQFF. Written as DNA, the CDR3 is TGTGCCAGCAGTTTCCCGACTAGCGGGGGATCCTCCTACAATGAGCAGTTCTTC. This rearrangement joins TRBV28 to TRBJ2-1; 12 bases align to TRBD2. The germline CDR1 and CDR2 sequences are MDHEN and SYDVKM. Losses at the gene ends were 3 bases for V and 0 bases for J; bases not matched to a gene: 6. The CDR3 consists of 18 residues.

The V gene is TRBV9, the J gene TRBJ2-2; D gene unclear. CDR3 length: 13 amino acids. Looked up from germline, CDR1 is SGDLS and CDR2 is YYNGEE. Trimming took off 0 bases at V and 1 base at J, with 1 base between the two ends. In DNA form, the CDR3 reads TGTGCCAGCAGCGTAGGGAACACCGGGGAGCTGTTTTTT. It is translated as CASSVGNTGELFF. Full variable domain (missing parts from reference TRBV9 and TRBJ2-2): DSGVTQTPKHLITATGQRVTLRCSPRSGDLSVYWYQQSLDQGLQFLIQYYNGEERAKGNILERFSAQQFPDLHSELNLSSLELGDSALYFCASSVGNTGELFFGEGSRLTVL.

The rearrangement links TRBV5-4 to TRBJ2-2; TRBD1 agrees at 10 bases. Germline CDR1 SGHNT, CDR2 YYREEE (reference sequence). Trimming removed 5 bases from V and 5 bases from J; junction bases left unmatched: 3. The CDR3 sequence is 14 residues long. The chain's CDR3 is CASSRDRGTGELFF. The CDR3 DNA follows: TGTGCCAGCAGTCGGGACAGGGGTACCGGGGAGCTGTTTTTT.

This clone has just one count. This chain's CDR3 is CSVEAGGKINEQFF. The CDR3 DNA reads as TGCAGCGTTGAGGCAGGGGGCAAGATCAATGAGCAGTTCTTC. The chain is built from TRBV29-1 and TRBJ2-1; TRBD1 matches 8 bases. V lost 3 bases to trimming and J lost 6 bases; unmatched junction nucleotides: 7. Germline V gene sequence: CDR1 SQVTM, CDR2 ANQGSEA. CDR3 length: 14 amino acids.

The chain combines TRBV5-6 with TRBJ1-5; D may be TRBD1 (5 bases). The CDR3 has 14 amino acids. CDR1 is SGHDT and CDR2 is YYEEEE in the germline V gene. Trimming removed 1 base from V and 7 bases from J, with 12 bases in between. The CDR3 coding sequence is TGTGCCAGCAGCTTGACCCCTACAGGACAGCCCCAGCATTTT. It encodes CASSLTPTGQPQHF. Full variable domain (missing parts from reference TRBV5-6 and TRBJ1-5): DAGVTQSPTHLIKTRGQQVTLRCSPKSGHDTVSWYQQALGQGPQFIFQYYEEEERQRGNFPDRFSGHQFPNYSSELNVNALLLGDSALYLCASSLTPTGQPQHFGDGTRLSIL.

The rearrangement uses TRBV27 and TRBJ2-7; weak D call: TRBD2 (6 bases). Germline CDR1 and CDR2: MNHEY and SMNVEV (reference sequence). V lost 6 bases, J lost 7 bases, and 19 bases lay in between. The CDR3 is made up of 14 amino acids. The CDR3 DNA sequence: TGTGCCAGCAGCATCGGGGACTCCCGTCTGGAGCAGTACTTC. This sequence encodes CASSIGDSRLEQYF.

The J gene is TRBJ2-3, the V gene TRBV4-3, with 7 positions matching TRBD1. Trimming removed 6 bases from V and 4 bases from J; junction bases left unmatched: 13. The germline gives CDR1 LGHNA, CDR2 YSLEER. The CDR3 totals 16 residues. DNA of the CDR3: TGCGCCAGCAGTCCTAGGAGCAGGGGGATATCAGATACGCAGTATTTT. Protein: CASSPRSRGISDTQYF.

The V gene is TRBV27, the J gene TRBJ2-1; 13 positions agree with TRBD2. Germline-derived CDR1 and CDR2 are MNHEY and SMNVEV (reference sequence). Trimming took 1 base from V and 4 from J; bases not matched to a gene: 10. The CDR3 consists of 19 residues. The CDR3 spells CASSLFTSGGASRYNEQFF. The CDR3 DNA is TGTGCCAGCAGTTTATTCACTAGCGGGGGGGCATCCCGATACAATGAGCAGTTCTTC.

This clone was found a few times. The gene calls are TRBV9 and TRBJ1-1; unclear D gene. The CDR3 is 15 residues long. Between the trimmed V and J ends, which lost 0 bases and 4 bases, there was a span of 13 bases. Germline CDR1 and CDR2: SGDLS and YYNGEE. CDR3 loop: CASSVGVLPGTEAFF. DNA for the CDR3: TGTGCCAGCAGCGTAGGGGTCCTCCCGGGCACTGAAGCTTTCTTT. The variable domain in full, completed from reference TRBV9 and TRBJ1-1, reads DSGVTQTPKHLITATGQRVTLRCSPRSGDLSVYWYQQSLDQGLQFLIQYYNGEERAKGNILERFSAQQFPDLHSELNLSSLELGDSALYFCASSVGVLPGTEAFFGQGTRLTVV.

The V gene is TRBV7-6, the J gene TRBJ2-3; perhaps D is TRBD1 or TRBD2 (6 bases each). Trimming removed 1 base at V and 3 bases at J, with 11 bases between. The CDR3 has 15 residues. Per germline, CDR1 SGHVS and CDR2 FNYEAQ. The CDR3 sequence: CASSLGGAGTDTQYF. The DNA of the CDR3 is TGTGCCAGCAGCTTAGGGGGGGCTGGGACAGATACGCAGTATTTT. Drawing the rest from reference TRBV7-6 and TRBJ2-3, the complete variable domain is GAGVSQSPRYKVTKRGQDVALRCDPISGHVSLYWYRQALGQGPEFLTYFNYEAQQDKSGLPNDRFSAERPEGSISTLTIQRTEQRDSAMYRCASSLGGAGTDTQYFGPGTRLTVL.

This rearrangement joins TRBV28 to TRBJ1-1; D is ambiguous. V lost 8 bases and J lost 0, with 7 bases in between. The CDR3 is 12 residues long. The V gene's germline CDR1 is MDHEN and CDR2 SYDVKM. CDR3 protein: CASAGVNTEAFF. CDR3 bases: TGTGCCAGCGCCGGAGTGAACACTGAAGCTTTCTTT.

The V gene is TRBV4-3, the J gene TRBJ2-1; D possibly corresponds to TRBD2 (5 bases). Trimming removed 0 bases from V and 6 bases from J, with 24 bases in between. CDR3 length: 19 amino acids. Germline-derived CDR1 and CDR2 are LGHNA and YSLEER. As DNA, the CDR3 is TGCGCCAGCAGCCAAGATCGGACTGGGCGGACCAAACCAGCCAATGAGCAGTTCTTC. Its protein product is CASSQDRTGRTKPANEQFF.

The chain employs TRBV27 and TRBJ2-7; tentative D call: TRBD2 (5 bases). The end of the DNA is better explained by TRBJ2-5, so the J call may be wrong. Germline lookup yields CDR1 MNHEY and CDR2 SMNVEV (reference sequence). The length of the CDR3 is 13 residues. In DNA, the CDR3 is TGTGCCAGCAGTTTAAACAGCGCGGGGACCCAGTACTTC. Translated: CASSLNSAGTQYF.

The rearrangement links TRBV19 to TRBJ2-7; no clear D gene. Trimming took 1 base from V and 1 from J, leaving 8 bases between them. CDR1 LNHDA and CDR2 SQIVND come from the germline V gene (reference sequence). This CDR3 comprises 14 residues. In nucleotides, the CDR3 is TGTGCCAGTAGTATAGGACTGGGTTCCTACGAGCAGTACTTC. It yields the protein CASSIGLGSYEQYF.

The rearrangement joins TRBV5-1 to TRBJ1-4, with 9 bases fitting TRBD1. With V trimmed by 5 bases and J by 5 bases, 4 bases remained unmatched. In germline, CDR1 is SGHRS, CDR2 YFSETQ. This CDR3 region has 14 residues. CDR3 residues: CASRSGTGNEKLFF. As DNA, the CDR3 is TGCGCCAGCAGGTCCGGGACAGGGAATGAAAAACTGTTTTTT.

Remarks on this clone: At one end the junction does not follow the germline gene, possibly because of a read error. The rearrangement joins TRBV27 to TRBJ1-6; the D gene is possibly TRBD1 (6 bases). The V gene's germline CDR1 is MNHEY and CDR2 SMNVEV (reference sequence). This CDR3 region has 14 residues. CDR3: CASSRWGLNSPLHF. The CDR3 DNA sequence: TGTGCCAGCAGTCGGTGGGGGCTTAATTCGCCCCTCCACTTT.

This chain joins TRBV6-5 and TRBJ1-4; 7 bases are a match to TRBD1. The CDR3 extends over 14 amino acids. V was pared by 5 bases and J by 4 bases, with 4 bases of the junction left unmatched. Germline V CDR1 and CDR2: MNHEY, SVGAGI. The DNA of the CDR3 is TGTGCCAGCAGTAAAGGGACAGTTAATGAAAAACTGTTTTTT. It encodes CASSKGTVNEKLFF.

V gene TRBV18 combines with J gene TRBJ2-3; 9 bases agree with TRBD2. The CDR3 is 15 residues long. Germline V CDR1 and CDR2: KGHSH, LQKENI. Trimming cost V 3 bases and J 7 bases; bases outside gene matches: 8. The CDR3 DNA sequence: TGTGCCAGCTCACCGCAGGGCGGGGGGGCAAATACGCAGTATTTT. This sequence encodes CASSPQGGGANTQYF.

The genes are TRBV7-2 and TRBJ2-2; D might be TRBD1 (5 bases). Looked up from germline, CDR1 is SGHTA and CDR2 is FQGNSA. V lost 2 bases and J lost 6, with 25 bases in between. This CDR3 region has 19 residues. CDR3 DNA: TGTGCCAGCAGCTTAAAGAGGTTCCGGAGTGGGGCTAGGGCCGGGGAGCTGTTTTTT. This encodes CASSLKRFRSGARAGELFF.

This clone was observed a single time. The V gene is TRBV5-1, the J gene TRBJ2-3, with 11 bases matching TRBD2. Germline CDR1 and CDR2: SGHRS and YFSETQ. The CDR3 sequence is 16 residues long. V was clipped by 4 bases and J by 3 bases; unmatched bases: 7. CDR3 nucleotides: TGCGCCAGCAGCCCCTTTAGCGGGGGGGCAACAGATACGCAGTATTTT. Its protein is CASSPFSGGATDTQYF.

The rearrangement uses TRBV7-2 and TRBJ1-6; 9 nucleotides match TRBD1. Germline values: CDR1 SGHTA, CDR2 FQGNSA. This CDR3 is 15 amino acids long. Trimming cost V 5 bases and J 4 bases; bases outside gene matches: 3. The CDR3 bases are TGTGCCAGCAGCCCGGGACAGGGATATAATTCACCCCTCCACTTT. Translation gives CASSPGQGYNSPLHF. The full variable domain, with the rest looked up from reference TRBV7-2 and TRBJ1-6, is GAGVSQSPSNKVTEKGKDVELRCDPISGHTALYWYRQSLGQGLEFLIYFQGNSAPDKSGLPSDRFSAERTGGSVSTLTIQRTQQEDSAVYLCASSPGQGYNSPLHFGNGTRLTVT.

V and J are TRBV6-5 and TRBJ1-3; TRBD1 might be the D (5 bases). Trimming shortened V by 6 bases and J by 7 bases, and 16 bases separated the two germline ends. CDR3 length: 14 amino acids. Per germline, CDR1 MNHEY and CDR2 SVGAGI. The DNA of the CDR3 is TGTGCCAGCAGACCGCGGACATTGTTCAACACCATATATTTT. This translates into CASRPRTLFNTIYF.

Note on this clone: An end of the junction differs from the germline gene, which may be a read error. The rearrangement joins TRBV14 to TRBJ1-2, with D possibly being TRBD1 (5 bases). In germline, CDR1 is SGHDN, CDR2 FVKESK. The CDR3 consists of 13 residues. CDR3 sequence (DNA): TGTGTCAGCAGCCAAGGGGCGGGATCTGGCTACACCTTC. It yields the protein CVSSQGAGSGYTF.

The chain combines TRBV5-1 with TRBJ2-2; 8 nucleotides match TRBD1. J lost 2 bases, V lost 2 bases, and 5 bases had no gene match. Germline-derived CDR1 and CDR2 are SGHRS and YFSETQ. The CDR3 consists of 16 residues. The CDR3 nucleotides are TGCGCCAGCAGCTTACTGGACAGGGAAAACACCGGGGAGCTGTTTTTT. Its protein is CASSLLDRENTGELFF.

The chain combines TRBV11-1 with TRBJ1-1, with D possibly matching TRBD1 (6 bases). The germline V and J ends were trimmed by 5 bases and 0 bases, with 10 bases remaining between them. CDR3 length equals 14 residues. Germline CDR1 SGHAT, CDR2 FQDESV (reference sequence). Written as DNA, the CDR3 is TGTGCCAGCAGCACACAGGGTTTGAACACTGAAGCTTTCTTT. This encodes CASSTQGLNTEAFF.

V is TRBV2 and J is TRBJ2-5; D is ambiguous. The CDR3 is 11 amino acids. Germline V gene lookup returns CDR1 SNHLY and CDR2 FYNNEI. Trimming took 8 bases from V and 5 from J, leaving 9 bases between them. In DNA, the CDR3 is TGTGCCAGCGAGTCTTGGGAGACCCAGTACTTC. As protein: CASESWETQYF.

This chain uses TRBV5-1 with TRBJ1-2; the D is unclear. CDR3 length: 13 residues. In germline, CDR1 is SGHRS, CDR2 YFSETQ. The germline V and J ends were trimmed by 7 bases and 6 bases, with 16 bases remaining between them. The CDR3 DNA reads as TGCGCCAGCCGTAACCCCACTTCACATGGCTACACCTTC. Translating it yields CASRNPTSHGYTF. Full variable domain (remainder filled in from reference TRBV5-1 and TRBJ1-2): KAGVTQTPRYLIKTRGQQVTLSCSPISGHRSVSWYQQTPGQGLQFLFEYFSETQRNKGNFPGRFSGRQFSNSRSEMNVSTLELGDSALYLCASRNPTSHGYTFGSGTRLTVV.

This chain links TRBV4-1 with TRBJ1-1; D remains ambiguous. The CDR3 covers 13 residues. V lost 5 bases, J lost 11 bases, and 18 bases lay in between. Looked up from germline, CDR1 is MGHRA and CDR2 is YSYEKL. Here the CDR3 reads CASSDDGNRYAFF. The CDR3 nucleotides are TGCGCCAGCAGCGATGACGGGAATCGGTATGCTTTCTTT.